This T cell receptor (beta chain) is from a study of T cells after yellow fever vaccination. Overall study findings and caveats: The CD4 and CD8 compartments had a small share of their clonotypes in common. Most clones from primary vaccination were detected again post-booster (around 95% CD4, 88% CD8).

The V segment lost 0 bases and the J segment 5 bases; nucleotides outside the gene matches: 5. In germline, CDR1 is MGHRA, CDR2 YSYEKL. The CDR3 contains 15 residues. UMIs and a universal primer site were added when TCR cDNA was made by 5'RACE template switching. TCRdb reprocessed the 5' RACE reads via MiXCR and lists one record per CDR3 protein. Here the sample spans some 350,000 distinct CDR3 sequences, around 10% being singletons. A few counts support this clonotype. The target antigen is unknown. The source material was PBMCs, sampled on the day of the first yellow fever vaccination. The chain joins TRBV4-1 to TRBJ2-5; 8 bases are a match to TRBD2. This receptor was identified in a young man who received the YFV17D yellow fever vaccine. CDR3: CASSQEAGARETQYF. The DNA of the CDR3 is TGCGCCAGCAGCCAAGAAGCGGGGGCGCGGGAGACCCAGTACTTC.